This T cell receptor (beta chain) derives from a study of cytomegalovirus exposure and HLA in healthy donors. Study-level results: Cytomegalovirus-associated status was assigned to 150 to 200 TCR beta chains. Indistinguishable V segments, including TRBV6-2 and TRBV6-3, were excluded.

The CDR3 length is 15 residues. The germline CDR1 and CDR2 sequences are SGHAT and FQDESV (reference sequence). The ends lost 5 bases at V and 2 bases at J; junction bases unmatched: 6. This clone was found once. Its specificity is unknown. The PCR ran on 60 Vbeta and 13 Jbeta primers. Per the authors' pipeline: There were about 80 million unique TCR beta chains by a later count, and 10 million to 12 million of them were shared. Assay used: immunoSEQ multiplex PCR; TCRdb lists only in-frame clones, some missing. V and J calls and clone size are those listed in that table; D and trimming were worked out from the DNA. In the table there are over 200,000 clones, 85% of which are singletons.

The rearrangement joins TRBV11-1 to TRBJ1-2; 9 nucleotides line up with TRBD1. The source is a human donor in good health. The sequenced material came from PBMCs. CDR3 DNA: TGTGCCAGCAGCCTGGGGACAGGGAGCAACTATGGCTACACCTTC. Translating it yields CASSLGTGSNYGYTF. The full variable domain, completed using reference TRBV11-1 and TRBJ1-2, is EAEVAQSPRYKITEKSQAVAFWCDPISGHATLYWYRQILGQGPELLVQFQDESVVDDSQLPKDRFSAERLKGVDSTLKIQPAELGDSAMYLCASSLGTGSNYGYTFGSGTRLTVV.